This T cell receptor (beta chain) originates from a study of CD8 T cells in ankylosing spondylitis. The study, taken as a whole, reports: Blood of patients with ankylosing spondylitis appeared to be characterized by a TCR beta motif of several highly homologous variants. There was reportedly significant enrichment of clones that were disease-linked in matched ankylosing spondylitis synovial fluid. A subset of motif variants has previously been described in the synovial fluid and blood of reactive arthritis.

This clonotype was seen only a few times. As yet, its antigen is unknown. Each CDR3 protein gets one entry after TCRdb re-called the 5' RACE reads with MiXCR. The sample holds a few hundred thousand distinct CDR3 sequences, approximately 20% seen once. With 4 bases clipped from V and 8 bases from J, the junction kept 10 bases outside the gene matches. Germline CDR1 is LGHNA and CDR2 is YSLEER. The CDR3 sequence is 15 residues long. Material for sequencing was blood, either unsorted or a sorted T cell fraction (not recorded which). The rearrangement uses TRBV4-3 and TRBJ1-4, with 7 nucleotides matching TRBD1. The clonotype was recovered from a male donor with ankylosing spondylitis. This CDR3 reads CASSRQGIVMEKLFF. CDR3 coding DNA: TGCGCCAGCAGCCGACAGGGTATAGTAATGGAAAAACTGTTTTTT.